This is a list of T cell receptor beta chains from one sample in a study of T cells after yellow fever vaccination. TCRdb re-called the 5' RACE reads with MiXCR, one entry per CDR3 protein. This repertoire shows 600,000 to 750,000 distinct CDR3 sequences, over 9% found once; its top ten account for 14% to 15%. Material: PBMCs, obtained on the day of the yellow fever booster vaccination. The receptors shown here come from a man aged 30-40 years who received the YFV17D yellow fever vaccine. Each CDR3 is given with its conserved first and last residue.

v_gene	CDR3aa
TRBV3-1	CASSPRGGGLYNEQFF
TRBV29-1	CSAGPTGSGELFF
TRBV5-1	CASTPGGPQDEQYF
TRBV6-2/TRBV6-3	CASRYSGEQFF
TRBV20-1	CSARDARGLNEQFF
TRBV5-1	CASRGGGSGTLSYEQYF
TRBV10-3	CAISESNSVPEAFF
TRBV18	CASSQLLGQSYGYTF
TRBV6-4	CASSDRGNTGELFF
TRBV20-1	CSASFWGSGEQYF
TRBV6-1	CASRNQGSDTQYF
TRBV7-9	CASSPAGLLGTDTQYF
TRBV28	CASSIPGKDTQYF
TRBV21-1	CASSKIDGLVDTGELFF
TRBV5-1	CASKADGPYEQYF
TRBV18	CASSGQGYNEQFF
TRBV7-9	CASSQRAGKHEQFF
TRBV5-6	CASSVSSEQYF
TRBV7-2	CASSLSGGLAVADTQYF
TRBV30	CAWSVGTGEGYEQYF
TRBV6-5	CASSYSGSYTEAFF
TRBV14	CASSHQRGTGGGEQYF
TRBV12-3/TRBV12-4	CASSLEQGNTGELFF
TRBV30	CAWSVNAWRLYNEQFF
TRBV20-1	CSAGRRERKNIQYF
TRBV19	CASSIRTSYEQYF
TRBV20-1	CSAGLGTVNYGYTF
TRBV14	CASSQGNRAGAYNEQFF
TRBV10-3	CAISGGTGGRQLYTDTQYF
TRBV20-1	CSADRGGNEQFF
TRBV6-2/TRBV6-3	CASSLFETEAFF
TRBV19	CASSLAGTAHTGELFF
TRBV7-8	CASSLHRAFSYNEQFF